A single count supports the clone carrying this T cell receptor (beta chain). Its antigen is as yet unknown. Trimming took off 3 bases at V and 3 bases at J, with 12 bases between the two ends. This CDR3 contains 13 residues. Looked up from germline, CDR1 is SQVTM and CDR2 is ANQGSEA. This sample stems from a study of CD8+ T cells in alopecia areata. Following RNA extraction, reverse transcription yielded cDNA that acted as the sequencing template. TCRdb's table, derived via immunoSEQ multiplex PCR, lists solely in-frame clones and lacks some. The table lists about 200,000 clones, around 60% of them singletons. Notes on the study in general: Clonality in lesional scalp, especially alopecia totalis/universalis, exceeded that of normal scalp. Possibly because of HLA-related factors, TCR sharing was less clear across patients than in mice.

Treatment: oral pan-JAK inhibitor, 5-10 mg twice daily. The genes are TRBV29-1 and TRBJ2-7; D could derive from TRBD1 or TRBD2 (5 bases each). The clonotype was recovered from a human donor with alopecia areata. The starting material was CD4+ T cells sorted from blood, obtained between weeks 49 and 50, from a patient treated with tofacitinib. CDR3 DNA sequence: TGCAGCGTTGAGGGGGAAACCCACTACGAGCAGTACTTC. Its protein is CSVEGETHYEQYF.